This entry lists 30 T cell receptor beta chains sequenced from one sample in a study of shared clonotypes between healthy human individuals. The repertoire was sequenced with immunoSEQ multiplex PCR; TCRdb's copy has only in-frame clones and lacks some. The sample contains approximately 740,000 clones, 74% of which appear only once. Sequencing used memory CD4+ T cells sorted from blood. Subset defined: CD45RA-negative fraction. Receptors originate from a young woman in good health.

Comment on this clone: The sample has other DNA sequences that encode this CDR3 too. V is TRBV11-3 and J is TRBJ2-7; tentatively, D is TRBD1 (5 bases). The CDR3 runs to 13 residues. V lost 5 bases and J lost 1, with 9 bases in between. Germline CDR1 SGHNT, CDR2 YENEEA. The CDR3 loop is CASSDGASYEQYF. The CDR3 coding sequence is TGTGCCAGCAGCGATGGGGCTTCCTACGAGCAGTACTTC.

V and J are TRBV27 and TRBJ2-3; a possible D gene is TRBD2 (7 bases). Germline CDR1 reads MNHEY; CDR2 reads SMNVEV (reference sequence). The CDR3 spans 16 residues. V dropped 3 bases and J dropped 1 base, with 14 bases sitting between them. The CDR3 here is CASSLSGGGGTDTQYF. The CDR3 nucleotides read TGTGCCAGCAGTTTGTCGGGGGGCGGCGGCACAGATACGCAGTATTTT.

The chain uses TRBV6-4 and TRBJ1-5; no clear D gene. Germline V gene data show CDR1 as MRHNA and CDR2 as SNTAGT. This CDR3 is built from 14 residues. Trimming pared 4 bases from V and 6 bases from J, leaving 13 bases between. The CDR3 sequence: CASSGAHVCQPQHF. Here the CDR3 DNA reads TGTGCCAGCAGTGGAGCTCACGTATGTCAGCCCCAGCATTTT.

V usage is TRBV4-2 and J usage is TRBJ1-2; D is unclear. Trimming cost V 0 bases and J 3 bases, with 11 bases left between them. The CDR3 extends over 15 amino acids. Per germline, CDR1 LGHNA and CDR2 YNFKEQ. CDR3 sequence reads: CASSQDLSRDYGYTF. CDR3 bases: TGTGCCAGCAGCCAAGATCTATCACGGGACTATGGCTACACCTTC.

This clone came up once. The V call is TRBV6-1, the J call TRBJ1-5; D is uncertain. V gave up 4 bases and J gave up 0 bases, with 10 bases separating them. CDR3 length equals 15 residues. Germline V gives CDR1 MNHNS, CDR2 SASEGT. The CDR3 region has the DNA TGTGCCAGCAGTGGGGTATCAGATAGCAATCAGCCCCAGCATTTT. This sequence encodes CASSGVSDSNQPQHF.

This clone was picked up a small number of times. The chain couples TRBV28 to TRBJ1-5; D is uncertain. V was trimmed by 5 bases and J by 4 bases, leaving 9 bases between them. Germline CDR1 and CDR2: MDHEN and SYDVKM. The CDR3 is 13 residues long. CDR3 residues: CASSLQFNQPQHF. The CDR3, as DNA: TGTGCCAGCAGTCTCCAGTTTAATCAGCCCCAGCATTTT.

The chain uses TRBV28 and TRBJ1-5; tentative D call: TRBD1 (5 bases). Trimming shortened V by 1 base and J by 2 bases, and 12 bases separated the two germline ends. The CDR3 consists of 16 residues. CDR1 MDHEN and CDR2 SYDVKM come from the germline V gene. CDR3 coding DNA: TGTGCCAGCAGTTTATTGCCAGGGATCGGCAATCAGCCCCAGCATTTT. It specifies CASSLLPGIGNQPQHF.

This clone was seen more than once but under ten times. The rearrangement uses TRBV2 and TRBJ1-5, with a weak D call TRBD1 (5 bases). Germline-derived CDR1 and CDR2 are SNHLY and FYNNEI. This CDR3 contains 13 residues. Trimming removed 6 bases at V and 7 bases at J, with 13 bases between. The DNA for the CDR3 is TGTGCCAGCAGCCCGACAGAGGAGCAGCCCCAGCATTTT. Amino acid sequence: CASSPTEEQPQHF.

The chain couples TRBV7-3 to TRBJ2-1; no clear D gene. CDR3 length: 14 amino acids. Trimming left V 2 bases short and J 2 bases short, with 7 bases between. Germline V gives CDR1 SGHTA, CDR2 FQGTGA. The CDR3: CASSLQAAYNEQFF. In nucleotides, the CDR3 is TGTGCCAGCAGCTTACAGGCCGCCTACAATGAGCAGTTCTTC.

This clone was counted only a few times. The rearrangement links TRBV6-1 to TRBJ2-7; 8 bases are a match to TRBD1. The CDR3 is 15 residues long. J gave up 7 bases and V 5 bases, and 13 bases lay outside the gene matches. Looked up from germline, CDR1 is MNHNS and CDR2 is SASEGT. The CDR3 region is CASSTTGTGTWEQYF. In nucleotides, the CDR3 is TGTGCCAGCAGTACGACGGGGACAGGTACTTGGGAGCAGTACTTC.

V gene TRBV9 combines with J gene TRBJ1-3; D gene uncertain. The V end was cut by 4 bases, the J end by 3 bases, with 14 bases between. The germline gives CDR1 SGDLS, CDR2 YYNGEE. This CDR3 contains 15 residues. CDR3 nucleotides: TGTGCCAGCAGCCCACCGGGCGCGGTTGGAAACACCATATATTTT. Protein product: CASSPPGAVGNTIYF.

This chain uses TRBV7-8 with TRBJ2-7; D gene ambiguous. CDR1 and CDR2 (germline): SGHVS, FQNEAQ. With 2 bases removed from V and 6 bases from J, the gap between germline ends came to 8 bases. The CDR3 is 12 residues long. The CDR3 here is CASSLRDFEQYF. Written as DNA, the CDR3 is TGTGCCAGCAGCTTACGAGACTTCGAGCAGTACTTC.

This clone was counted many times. CDR3 DNA: TGTGCCAGCAGTTTCTTTCCGTTCTCTGGGGCCAACGTCCTGACTTTC. Translation: CASSFFPFSGANVLTF. This rearrangement joins TRBV28 to TRBJ2-6; D unresolved. The V gene's germline CDR1 is MDHEN and CDR2 SYDVKM. V lost 3 bases, J lost 0 bases, and 9 bases lay in between. This CDR3 region has 16 residues.

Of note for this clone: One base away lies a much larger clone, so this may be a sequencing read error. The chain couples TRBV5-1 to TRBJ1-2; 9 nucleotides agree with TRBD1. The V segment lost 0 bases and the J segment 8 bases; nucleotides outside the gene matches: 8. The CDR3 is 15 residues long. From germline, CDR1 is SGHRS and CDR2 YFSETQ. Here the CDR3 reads CASSLGDRDWGGYTF. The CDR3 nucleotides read TGCGCCAGCAGCTTGGGGGACAGGGATTGGGGAGGCTACACCTTC.

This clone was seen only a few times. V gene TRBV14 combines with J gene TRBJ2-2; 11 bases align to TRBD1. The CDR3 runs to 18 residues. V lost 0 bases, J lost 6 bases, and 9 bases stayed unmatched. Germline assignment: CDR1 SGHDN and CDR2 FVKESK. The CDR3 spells CASSQEGMGQGEAGELFF. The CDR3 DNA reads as TGTGCCAGCAGCCAAGAAGGTATGGGACAGGGGGAAGCCGGGGAGCTGTTTTTT.

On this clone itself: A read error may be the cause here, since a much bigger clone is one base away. The DNA for the CDR3 is TGTGCCAGCAGCTTAGCGGGGAGCTCCTACGAGCAGTACTTC. Translation: CASSLAGSSYEQYF. The chain has TRBV11-2 and TRBJ2-7, with D perhaps TRBD2 (5 bases). CDR1 SGHAT and CDR2 FQNNGV come from the germline V gene. V lost 1 base and J lost 0, with 7 bases in between. CDR3 length: 14 amino acids. Based on the CDR3 plus reference TRBV11-2 and TRBJ2-7, the full variable domain is EAGVAQSPRYKIIEKRQSVAFWCNPISGHATLYWYQQILGQGPKLLIQFQNNGVVDDSQLPKDRFSAERLKGVDSTLKIQPAKLEDSAVYLCASSLAGSSYEQYFGPGTRLTVT.

The CDR3 is CASVDRVRTEAFF. For the CDR3, the DNA is TGTGCCAGTGTGGACAGGGTAAGGACTGAAGCTTTCTTT. The chain recombines TRBV27 with TRBJ1-1; 8 bases are a match to TRBD1. J lost 5 bases, V lost 9 bases, and 8 bases had no gene match. The CDR3 is 13 residues long. Germline V gene sequence: CDR1 MNHEY, CDR2 SMNVEV (reference sequence).

The CDR3 bases are TGTGCCAGCAGCTTAGGCGGGACAGGGGGAAACTACGAGCAGTACTTC. Translating gives CASSLGGTGGNYEQYF. The rearrangement uses TRBV11-3 and TRBJ2-7, with 11 positions matching TRBD1. The germline V gene has CDR1 SGHNT and CDR2 YENEEA. The ends lost 1 base at V and 3 bases at J; junction bases unmatched: 5. The CDR3 extends over 16 amino acids. Full variable domain (outside the CDR3, taken from reference TRBV11-3 and TRBJ2-7): EAGVVQSPRYKIIEKKQPVAFWCNPISGHNTLYWYLQNLGQGPELLIRYENEEAVDDSQLPKDRFSAERLKGVDSTLKIQPAELGDSAVYLCASSLGGTGGNYEQYFGPGTRLTVT.

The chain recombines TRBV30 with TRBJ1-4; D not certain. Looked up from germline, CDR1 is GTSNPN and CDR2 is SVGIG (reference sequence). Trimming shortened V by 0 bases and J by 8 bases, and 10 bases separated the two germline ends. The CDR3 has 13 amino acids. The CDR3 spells CAWSVRLKEKLFF. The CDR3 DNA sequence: TGTGCCTGGAGTGTGCGGCTTAAGGAAAAACTGTTTTTT.

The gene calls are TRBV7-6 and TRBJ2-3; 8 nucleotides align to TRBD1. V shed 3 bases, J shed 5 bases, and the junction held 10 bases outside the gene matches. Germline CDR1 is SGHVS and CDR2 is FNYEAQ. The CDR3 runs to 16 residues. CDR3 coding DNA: TGTGCCAGCAGCTTGGAACCAGGGGGCAATGAAGATACGCAGTATTTT. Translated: CASSLEPGGNEDTQYF.

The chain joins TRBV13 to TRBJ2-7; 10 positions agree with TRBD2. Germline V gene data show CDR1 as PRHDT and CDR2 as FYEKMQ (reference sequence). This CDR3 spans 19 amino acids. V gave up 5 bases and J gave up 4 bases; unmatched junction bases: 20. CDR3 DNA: TGTGCCAGCAGCCCTAGGGGAGGAAGCGGGAGGGCCGCAACATACGAGCAGTACTTC. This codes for CASSPRGGSGRAATYEQYF.

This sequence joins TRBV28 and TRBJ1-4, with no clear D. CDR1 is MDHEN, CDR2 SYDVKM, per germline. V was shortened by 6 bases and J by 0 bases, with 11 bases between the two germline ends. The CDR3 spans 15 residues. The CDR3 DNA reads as TGTGCCAGCAGCCTATTATCGACAACTAATGAAAAACTGTTTTTT. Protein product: CASSLLSTTNEKLFF.

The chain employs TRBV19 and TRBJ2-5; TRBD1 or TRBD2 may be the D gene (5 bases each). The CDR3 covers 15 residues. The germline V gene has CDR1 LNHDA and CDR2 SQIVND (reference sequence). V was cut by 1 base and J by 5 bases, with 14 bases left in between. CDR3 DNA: TGTGCCAGTAGTATAGGAGGGGTAGCTGGGGAGACCCAGTACTTC. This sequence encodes CASSIGGVAGETQYF. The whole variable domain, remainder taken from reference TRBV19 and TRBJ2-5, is DGGITQSPKYLFRKEGQNVTLSCEQNLNHDAMYWYRQDPGQGLRLIYYSQIVNDFQKGDIAEGYSVSREKKESFPLTVTSAQKNPTAFYLCASSIGGVAGETQYFGPGTRLLVL.

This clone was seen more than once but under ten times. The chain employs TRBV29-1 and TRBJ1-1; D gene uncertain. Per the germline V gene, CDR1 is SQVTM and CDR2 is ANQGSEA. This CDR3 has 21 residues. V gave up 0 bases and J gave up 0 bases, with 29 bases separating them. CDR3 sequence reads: CSVEDRKVGLLSLQLNTEAFF. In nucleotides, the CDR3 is TGCAGCGTTGAAGATCGCAAGGTAGGTCTCCTCAGCCTACAGCTGAACACTGAAGCTTTCTTT.

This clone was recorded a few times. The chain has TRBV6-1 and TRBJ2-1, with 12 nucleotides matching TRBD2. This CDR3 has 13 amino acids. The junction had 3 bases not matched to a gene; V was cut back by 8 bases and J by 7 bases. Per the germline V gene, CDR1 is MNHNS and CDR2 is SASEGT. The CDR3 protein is CASGLAGMNEQFF. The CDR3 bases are TGTGCCAGCGGACTAGCGGGAATGAATGAGCAGTTCTTC.

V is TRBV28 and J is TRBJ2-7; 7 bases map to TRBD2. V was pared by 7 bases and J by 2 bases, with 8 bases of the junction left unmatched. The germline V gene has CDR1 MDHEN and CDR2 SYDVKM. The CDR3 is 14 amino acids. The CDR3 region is CASTPGGITYEQYF. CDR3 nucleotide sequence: TGTGCCAGCACTCCGGGGGGAATAACCTACGAGCAGTACTTC.

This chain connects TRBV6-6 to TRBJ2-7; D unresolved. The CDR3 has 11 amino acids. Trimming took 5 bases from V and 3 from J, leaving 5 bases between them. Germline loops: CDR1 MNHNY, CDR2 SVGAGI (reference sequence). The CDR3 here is CASSKSYEQYF. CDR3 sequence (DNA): TGTGCCAGCAGTAAGAGCTACGAGCAGTACTTC.

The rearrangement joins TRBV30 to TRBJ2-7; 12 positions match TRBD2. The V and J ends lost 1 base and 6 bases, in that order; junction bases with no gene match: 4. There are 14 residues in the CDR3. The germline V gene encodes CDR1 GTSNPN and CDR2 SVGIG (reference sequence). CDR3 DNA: TGTGCCTGGAGTGGACTAGCGGGAGTCTTCGAGCAGTACTTC. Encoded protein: CAWSGLAGVFEQYF. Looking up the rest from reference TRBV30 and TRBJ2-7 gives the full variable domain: SQTIHQWPATLVQPVGSPLSLECTVEGTSNPNLYWYRQAAGRGLQLLFYSVGIGQISSEVPQNLSASRPQDRQFILSSKKLLLSDSGFYLCAWSGLAGVFEQYFGPGTRLTVT.

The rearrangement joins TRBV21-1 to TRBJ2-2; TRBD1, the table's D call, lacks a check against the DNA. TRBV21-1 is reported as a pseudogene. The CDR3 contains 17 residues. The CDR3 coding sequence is TGTGCCAGCAGCCGGACAGGTAAGGACGCGAACACCGGGGAGCTGTTTTTT. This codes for CASSRTGKDANTGELFF.

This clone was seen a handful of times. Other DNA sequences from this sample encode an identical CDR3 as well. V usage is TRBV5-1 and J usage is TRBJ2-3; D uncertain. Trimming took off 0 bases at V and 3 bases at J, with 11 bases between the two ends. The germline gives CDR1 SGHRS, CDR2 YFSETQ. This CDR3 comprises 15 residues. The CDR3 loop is CASSLATVGTDTQYF. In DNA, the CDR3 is TGCGCCAGCAGCTTGGCCACGGTCGGGACAGATACGCAGTATTTT.